The T cell receptor (beta chain) described here comes from a study of monozygotic twins with inflammatory bowel disease. Reanalyzing the 5' RACE reads, TCRdb keeps one entry per CDR3 protein, without DNA. Seen in this sample are under 130,000 distinct CDR3 sequences; the ten most common clones hold approximately 2%. Germline loops: CDR1 SGHTA, CDR2 FQGTGA. The CDR3 contains 15 residues. The sequenced sample was blood. The receptor was isolated from a human donor with ulcerative colitis or Crohn's disease, or a healthy co-twin of an affected twin (not recorded which). The chain carries TRBV7-3 and TRBJ1-1; TCRdb reports TRBD1, a call that lacks DNA to check it against. The CDR3 spells CASSAGTGTNTEAFF.